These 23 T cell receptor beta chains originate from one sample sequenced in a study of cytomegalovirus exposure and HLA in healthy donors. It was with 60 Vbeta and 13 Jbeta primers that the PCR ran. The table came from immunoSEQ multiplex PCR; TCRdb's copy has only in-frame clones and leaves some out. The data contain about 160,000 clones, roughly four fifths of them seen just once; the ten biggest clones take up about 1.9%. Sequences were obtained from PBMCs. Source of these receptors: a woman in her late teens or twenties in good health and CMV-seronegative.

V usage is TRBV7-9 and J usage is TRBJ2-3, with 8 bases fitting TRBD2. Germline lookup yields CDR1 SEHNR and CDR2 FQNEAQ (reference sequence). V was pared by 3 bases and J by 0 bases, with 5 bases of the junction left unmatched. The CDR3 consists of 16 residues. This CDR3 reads CASSLGSSGSTDTQYF. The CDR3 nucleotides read TGTGCCAGCAGCTTGGGGTCTAGCGGGAGCACAGATACGCAGTATTTT.

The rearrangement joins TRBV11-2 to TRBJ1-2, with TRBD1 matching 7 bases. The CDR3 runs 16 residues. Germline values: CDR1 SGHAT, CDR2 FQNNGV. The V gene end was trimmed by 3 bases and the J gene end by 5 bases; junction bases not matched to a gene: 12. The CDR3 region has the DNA TGTGCCAGCAGCTTCGCAACCGGGACAGACTCTTATGGCTACACCTTC. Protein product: CASSFATGTDSYGYTF.

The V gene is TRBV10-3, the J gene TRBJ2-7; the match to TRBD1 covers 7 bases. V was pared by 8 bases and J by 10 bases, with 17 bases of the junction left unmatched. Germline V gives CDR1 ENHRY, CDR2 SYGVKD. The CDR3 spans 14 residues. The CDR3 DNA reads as TGTGCCATCCCCATTGGTGAGGGGGCGCCCCCCCAGTACTTC. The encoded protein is CAIPIGEGAPPQYF.

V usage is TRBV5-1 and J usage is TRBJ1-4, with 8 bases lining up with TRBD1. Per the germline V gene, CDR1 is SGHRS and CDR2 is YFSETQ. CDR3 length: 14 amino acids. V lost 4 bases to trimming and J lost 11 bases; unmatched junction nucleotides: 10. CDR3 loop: CASSLRQGAGKLFF. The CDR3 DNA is TGCGCCAGCAGCCTGAGGCAGGGGGCCGGTAAACTGTTTTTT.

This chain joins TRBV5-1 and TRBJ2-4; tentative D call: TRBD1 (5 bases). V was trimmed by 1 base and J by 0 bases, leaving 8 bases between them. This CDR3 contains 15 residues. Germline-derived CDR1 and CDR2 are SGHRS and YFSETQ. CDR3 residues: CASSLQGVAKNIQYF. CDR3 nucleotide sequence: TGCGCCAGCAGCTTGCAGGGTGTAGCCAAAAACATTCAGTACTTC. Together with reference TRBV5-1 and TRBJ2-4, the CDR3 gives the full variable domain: KAGVTQTPRYLIKTRGQQVTLSCSPISGHRSVSWYQQTPGQGLQFLFEYFSETQRNKGNFPGRFSGRQFSNSRSEMNVSTLELGDSALYLCASSLQGVAKNIQYFGAGTRLSVL.

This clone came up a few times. The CDR3 spells CATKDRGSGNTIYF. The DNA for the CDR3 is TGTGCCACCAAGGACAGGGGGTCTGGAAACACCATATATTTT. This chain uses TRBV6-1 with TRBJ1-3, with 10 bases matching TRBD1. The V and J ends lost 10 bases and 1 base, in that order; junction bases with no gene match: 4. Germline loops: CDR1 MNHNS, CDR2 SASEGT. CDR3 length: 14 residues.

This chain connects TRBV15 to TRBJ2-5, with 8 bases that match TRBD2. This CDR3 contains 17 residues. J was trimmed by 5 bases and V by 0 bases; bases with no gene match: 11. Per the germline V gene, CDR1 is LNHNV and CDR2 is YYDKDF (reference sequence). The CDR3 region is CATSRDGREGRGETQYF. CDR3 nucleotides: TGTGCCACCAGCAGAGATGGTCGGGAGGGCCGCGGGGAGACCCAGTACTTC.

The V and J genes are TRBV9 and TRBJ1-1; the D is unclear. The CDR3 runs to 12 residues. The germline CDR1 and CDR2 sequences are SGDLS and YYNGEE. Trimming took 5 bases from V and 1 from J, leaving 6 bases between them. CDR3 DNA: TGTGCCAGCAGTTCCTCGAACACTGAAGCTTTCTTT. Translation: CASSSSNTEAFF.

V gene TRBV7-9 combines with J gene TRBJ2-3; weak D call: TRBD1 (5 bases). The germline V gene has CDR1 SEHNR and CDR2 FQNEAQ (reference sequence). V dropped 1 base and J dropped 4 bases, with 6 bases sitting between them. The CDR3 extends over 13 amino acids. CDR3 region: CASSLGGPDTQYF. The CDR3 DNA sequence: TGTGCCAGCAGCTTAGGGGGCCCAGATACGCAGTATTTT.

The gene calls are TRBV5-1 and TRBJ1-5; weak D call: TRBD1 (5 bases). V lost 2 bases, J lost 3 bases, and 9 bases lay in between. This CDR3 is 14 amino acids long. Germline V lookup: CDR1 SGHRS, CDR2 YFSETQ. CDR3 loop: CASSFDSANQPQHF. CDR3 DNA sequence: TGCGCCAGCAGCTTCGACAGCGCCAATCAGCCCCAGCATTTT.

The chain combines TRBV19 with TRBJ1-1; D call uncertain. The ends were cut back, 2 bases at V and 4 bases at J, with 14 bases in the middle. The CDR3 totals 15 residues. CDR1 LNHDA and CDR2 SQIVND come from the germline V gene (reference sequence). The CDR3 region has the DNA TGTGCCAGTAGTATATTTGCAGGTTTGAGCACTGAAGCTTTCTTT. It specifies CASSIFAGLSTEAFF.

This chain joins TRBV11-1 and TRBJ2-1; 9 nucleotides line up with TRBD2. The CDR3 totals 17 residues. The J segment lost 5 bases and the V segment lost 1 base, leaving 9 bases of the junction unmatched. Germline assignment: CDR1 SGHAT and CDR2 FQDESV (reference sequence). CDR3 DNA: TGTGCCAGCAGCTTAGATTCGCGTCTAGCGGGAAACAATGAGCAGTTCTTC. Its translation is CASSLDSRLAGNNEQFF.

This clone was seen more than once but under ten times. CDR3 DNA: TGTGCCAGCAAAATCCTGGGAGGGGTGAACACTGAAGCTTTCTTT. This sequence encodes CASKILGGVNTEAFF. The chain is built from TRBV28 and TRBJ1-1; tentatively, D is TRBD1 (5 bases). Germline V lookup: CDR1 MDHEN, CDR2 SYDVKM. Trimming removed 7 bases at V and 0 bases at J, with 15 bases between. The CDR3 runs 15 residues.

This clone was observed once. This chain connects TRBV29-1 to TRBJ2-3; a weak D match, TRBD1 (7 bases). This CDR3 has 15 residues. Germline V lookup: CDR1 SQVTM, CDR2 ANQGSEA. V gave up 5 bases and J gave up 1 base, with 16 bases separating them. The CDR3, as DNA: TGCAGCGTTTATTCGGCCAGGGGGGGCACAGATACGCAGTATTTT. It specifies CSVYSARGGTDTQYF.

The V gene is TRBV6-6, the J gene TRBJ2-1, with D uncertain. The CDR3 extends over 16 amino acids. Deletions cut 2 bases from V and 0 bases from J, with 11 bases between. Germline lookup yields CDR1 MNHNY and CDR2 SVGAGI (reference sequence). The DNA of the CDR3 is TGTGCCAGCAGTTACGTCGCACAGCTCTCCTACAATGAGCAGTTCTTC. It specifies CASSYVAQLSYNEQFF.

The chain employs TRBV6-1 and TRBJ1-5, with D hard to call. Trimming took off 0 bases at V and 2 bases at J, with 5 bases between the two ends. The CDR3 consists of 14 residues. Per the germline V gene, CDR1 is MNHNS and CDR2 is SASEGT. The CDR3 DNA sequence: TGTGCCAGCAGTGAAGCCGGGGGCAATCAGCCCCAGCATTTT. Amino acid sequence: CASSEAGGNQPQHF.

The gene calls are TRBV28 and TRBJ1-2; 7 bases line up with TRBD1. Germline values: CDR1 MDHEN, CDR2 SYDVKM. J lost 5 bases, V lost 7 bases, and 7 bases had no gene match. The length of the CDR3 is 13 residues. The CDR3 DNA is TGTGCCAGCACCTCTGACAGGGTATATGGCTACACCTTC. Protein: CASTSDRVYGYTF.

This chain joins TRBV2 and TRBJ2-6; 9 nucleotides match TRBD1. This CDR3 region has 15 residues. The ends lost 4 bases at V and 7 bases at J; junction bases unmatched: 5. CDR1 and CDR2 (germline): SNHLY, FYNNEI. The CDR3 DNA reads TGTGCCAGCAGTGCTCGGACAGGGGAAGCCAACGTCCTGACTTTC. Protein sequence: CASSARTGEANVLTF.

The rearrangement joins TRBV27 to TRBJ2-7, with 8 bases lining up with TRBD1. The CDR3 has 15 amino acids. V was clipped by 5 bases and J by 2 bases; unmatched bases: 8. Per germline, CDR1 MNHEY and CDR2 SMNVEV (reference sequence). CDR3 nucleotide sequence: TGTGCCAGCAGTCCACGGGACAGGAATCCCTACGAGCAGTACTTC. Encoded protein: CASSPRDRNPYEQYF.

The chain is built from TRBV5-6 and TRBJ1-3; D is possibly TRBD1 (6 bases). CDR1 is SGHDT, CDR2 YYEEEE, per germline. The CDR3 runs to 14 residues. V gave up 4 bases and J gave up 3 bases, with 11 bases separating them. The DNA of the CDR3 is TGTGCCAGCAGCGACAGGATTGGTGGAAACACCATATATTTT. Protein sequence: CASSDRIGGNTIYF. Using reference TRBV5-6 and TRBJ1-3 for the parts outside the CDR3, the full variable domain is DAGVTQSPTHLIKTRGQQVTLRCSPKSGHDTVSWYQQALGQGPQFIFQYYEEEERQRGNFPDRFSGHQFPNYSSELNVNALLLGDSALYLCASSDRIGGNTIYFGEGSWLTVV.

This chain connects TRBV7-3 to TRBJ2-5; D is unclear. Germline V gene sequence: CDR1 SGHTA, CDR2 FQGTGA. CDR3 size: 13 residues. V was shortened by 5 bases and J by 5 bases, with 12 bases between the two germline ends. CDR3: CASSPSVVETQYF. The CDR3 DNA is TGTGCCAGCAGCCCCAGTGTGGTGGAGACCCAGTACTTC.

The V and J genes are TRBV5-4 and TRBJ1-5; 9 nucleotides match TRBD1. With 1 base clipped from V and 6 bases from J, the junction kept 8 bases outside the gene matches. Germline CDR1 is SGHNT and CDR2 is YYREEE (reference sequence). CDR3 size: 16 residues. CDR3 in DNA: TGTGCCAGCAGCTTGACAGGGGGCGCGACGCGTCAGCCCCAGCATTTT. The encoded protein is CASSLTGGATRQPQHF.

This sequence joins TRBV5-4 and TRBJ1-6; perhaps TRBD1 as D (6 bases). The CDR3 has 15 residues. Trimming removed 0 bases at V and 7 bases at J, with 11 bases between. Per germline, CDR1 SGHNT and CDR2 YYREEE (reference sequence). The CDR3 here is CASSLEAGQNSPLHF. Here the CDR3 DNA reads TGTGCCAGCAGCTTGGAGGCAGGACAGAATTCACCCCTCCACTTT.